A selection of T cell receptor beta chains follows, all from one sample in a study of CD8+CD57+ T cells in acquired aplastic anemia. Each CDR3 protein gets one entry after TCRdb re-called the reads with MiXCR. The sample yields around 150,000 distinct CDR3 sequences, less than 60% seen once. The sequencing input was sorted CD4+, CD8+, or CD8+CD57+ T cells (not recorded which) from PBMCs. Source of these receptors: a human donor with aplastic anemia. Each CDR3 is given with its conserved first and last residue. The D gene is left open where the match is weak. Part of the rows lack a size; the others show once, few, many or a class for expanded clones.

DNA: TGCAGTGCTAGGGGTCTCTCGAGCTCCTACAATGAGCAGTTCTTC
CDR3: CSARGLSSSYNEQFF
V: TRBV20-1
size: many
D: .
J: TRBJ2-1

DNA: TGTGCCAGCAGCCAAGGGGACAGGAAGAATTCACCCCTCCACTTT
CDR3: CASSQGDRKNSPLHF
V: TRBV7-2
size: .
D: TRBD1
J: TRBJ1-6

DNA: TGTGCCAGCAGCGTACGGGACGCTAGGGAAAAACTGTTTTTT
CDR3: CASSVRDAREKLFF
V: TRBV7-9
size: many
D: .
J: TRBJ1-4

DNA: TGTGCCAGCAGCGTGGCAGGGGGCGCCGAGATTGCGCAGTATTTT
CDR3: CASSVAGGAEIAQYF
V: TRBV9
size: .
D: TRBD1
J: TRBJ2-3

DNA: TGTGCCATCAAAAACCAGGAGAACACTGAAGCTTTCTTT
CDR3: CAIKNQENTEAFF
V: TRBV10-3
size: .
D: .
J: TRBJ1-1

DNA: TGTGCCACCAGCAGAGCTTTCAGTGGGGTGAGCACTGAAGCTTTCTTT
CDR3: CATSRAFSGVSTEAFF
V: TRBV15
size: .
D: .
J: TRBJ1-1

DNA: TGTGCCAGCTCATTTCAGGGGGCGGACACTGAAGCTTTCTTT
CDR3: CASSFQGADTEAFF
V: TRBV18
size: .
D: TRBD1
J: TRBJ1-1

DNA: TGCGCCAGCTCTAGAGGAGCAGATACGCAGTATTTT
CDR3: CASSRGADTQYF
V: TRBV10-2
size: .
D: .
J: TRBJ2-3

DNA: TGTGCTAGCAGCTTAAACGAGGACACTGAAGCTTTCTTT
CDR3: CASSLNEDTEAFF
V: TRBV7-7
size: many
D: .
J: TRBJ1-1

DNA: TGTGCCAGCAGCACAGGGACGAACACCGGGGAGCTGTTTTTT
CDR3: CASSTGTNTGELFF
V: TRBV3-1
size: few
D: .
J: TRBJ2-2

DNA: TGTGCCAGCAGTTACGGGCCTAGCGGGGGATCCTACGAGCAGTACTTC
CDR3: CASSYGPSGGSYEQYF
V: TRBV6-2/TRBV6-3
size: many
D: TRBD2
J: TRBJ2-7

DNA: TGTGCCAGCAGTTTCCTCCGGCACCCGGGGCGGGAGCTGGGCGAGCAGTACTTC
CDR3: CASSFLRHPGRELGEQYF
V: TRBV25-1
size: .
D: TRBD2
J: TRBJ2-7

DNA: TGTGCCATCAGTGGGGACGGGGACCGAGCTAGCACAGATACGCAGTATTTT
CDR3: CAISGDGDRASTDTQYF
V: TRBV10-3
size: .
D: .
J: TRBJ2-3

DNA: TGTGCCAGCAGTGAATATCACAGGGGAGAGCAGTACTTC
CDR3: CASSEYHRGEQYF
V: TRBV25-1
size: .
D: TRBD1
J: TRBJ2-7

DNA: TGCAGTGCTAGCCGACAGGGTGAAAAACTGTTTTTT
CDR3: CSASRQGEKLFF
V: TRBV20-1
size: .
D: TRBD1
J: TRBJ1-4

DNA: TGCAGCGTTTTGAAAGCTGCTAGCGGGACGTACGAGCAGTACTTC
CDR3: CSVLKAASGTYEQYF
V: TRBV29-1
size: many
D: TRBD2
J: TRBJ2-7

DNA: TGTGCCAGCAGGACGGACAGGGAGGGTGGAGAAAAACTGTTTTTT
CDR3: CASRTDREGGEKLFF
V: TRBV7-9
size: many
D: TRBD1
J: TRBJ1-4

DNA: TGCACCTTGGACATGTCGGTGGCAGATACGCAGTATTTT
CDR3: CTLDMSVADTQYF
V: TRBV29-1
size: .
D: .
J: TRBJ2-3